This entry lists 23 T cell receptor beta chains sequenced from one sample in a study of cytomegalovirus exposure and HLA in healthy donors. Primers for the PCR totalled 60 Vbeta and 13 Jbeta. The table came from immunoSEQ multiplex PCR; TCRdb's copy has only in-frame clones and leaves some out. This sample's table reports over 75,000 clones. The source material was PBMCs. The source is a man in his forties or fifties in good health and CMV-seronegative.

The chain has TRBV19 and TRBJ1-5; 8 positions match TRBD1. With V trimmed by 6 bases and J by 2 bases, 6 bases remained unmatched. This CDR3 region has 15 residues. CDR1 is LNHDA, CDR2 SQIVND, per germline (reference sequence). The CDR3 here is CASSQGQAGNQPQHF. The CDR3 DNA reads TGTGCCAGTAGCCAGGGACAGGCGGGCAATCAGCCCCAGCATTTT.

This rearrangement joins TRBV6-1 to TRBJ1-2; D perhaps matches TRBD1 (6 bases). Trimming left V 2 bases short and J 2 bases short, with 18 bases between. There are 17 residues in the CDR3. The germline gives CDR1 MNHNS, CDR2 SASEGT. CDR3 residues: CASSEPRGATGNYGYTF. As DNA, the CDR3 is TGTGCCAGCAGTGAACCCCGGGGGGCGACGGGGAACTATGGCTACACCTTC.

The chain recombines TRBV10-3 with TRBJ2-7; 8 positions match TRBD1. Germline lookup yields CDR1 ENHRY and CDR2 SYGVKD. The CDR3 loop spans 15 amino acids. After removal of 7 bases from V and 2 bases from J, the junction contained 10 bases not matched to a gene. The CDR3 sequence is CAITFGQGRPYEQYF. The CDR3 nucleotides are TGTGCCATCACCTTTGGACAGGGAAGGCCCTACGAGCAGTACTTC.

This chain joins TRBV18 and TRBJ2-3, with TRBD2 matching 12 bases. Germline CDR1 KGHSH, CDR2 LQKENI. The V gene end was trimmed by 0 bases and the J gene end by 3 bases; junction bases not matched to a gene: 19. The length of the CDR3 is 22 residues. CDR3 nucleotides: TGTGCCAGCTCACCACCGCGGCCTCTGAAGACTAGCGGGGGTATCGATACAGATACGCAGTATTTT. This gives the protein CASSPPRPLKTSGGIDTDTQYF.

V is TRBV19 and J is TRBJ2-5, with 7 bases lining up with TRBD1. The CDR3 extends over 13 amino acids. The V gene end was trimmed by 6 bases and the J gene end by 0 bases; junction bases not matched to a gene: 1. The germline CDR1 and CDR2 sequences are LNHDA and SQIVND (reference sequence). CDR3 region: CASRGTDQETQYF. The CDR3 region has the DNA TGTGCCAGTAGGGGGACAGACCAAGAGACCCAGTACTTC.

This chain connects TRBV6-1 to TRBJ1-2; TRBD1 agrees at 9 bases. The CDR3 spans 15 residues. Trimming at V came to 9 bases and at J to 3 bases, leaving 11 bases not matched to a gene. Germline V gene lookup returns CDR1 MNHNS and CDR2 SASEGT. The CDR3 region has the DNA TGTGCCAGTCGGGCGTCGACAGGGGGTGACTATGGCTACACCTTC. Protein: CASRASTGGDYGYTF.

The J gene is TRBJ2-7, the V gene TRBV5-1, with 8 bases fitting TRBD1. V lost 4 bases and J lost 1; bases outside the gene matches: 13. Germline V lookup: CDR1 SGHRS, CDR2 YFSETQ. The CDR3 sequence is 17 residues long. The CDR3 sequence: CASSLQWDRSASYEQYF. CDR3 sequence (DNA): TGCGCCAGCAGCCTACAATGGGACAGGTCAGCTTCCTACGAGCAGTACTTC.

The chain has TRBV11-3 and TRBJ2-1; 10 bases line up with TRBD2. V lost 5 bases, J lost 15 bases, and 10 bases stayed unmatched. The CDR3 consists of 13 residues. From germline, CDR1 is SGHNT and CDR2 YENEEA. The CDR3 DNA reads TGTGCCAGCAGCAAGACCGGGACTAGCGTTAGGTTCTTC. Its translation is CASSKTGTSVRFF.

This chain uses TRBV7-9 with TRBJ2-7; TRBD1 agrees at 11 bases. Germline-derived CDR1 and CDR2 are SEHNR and FQNEAQ (reference sequence). This CDR3 contains 15 residues. The junction had 3 bases not matched to a gene; V was cut back by 3 bases and J by 2 bases. The CDR3 nucleotides are TGTGCCAGCAGCTTTGGACAGGGGGCAACCTACGAGCAGTACTTC. Its translation: CASSFGQGATYEQYF.

The chain employs TRBV29-1 and TRBJ1-1, with D maybe TRBD1 (6 bases). The CDR3 runs 12 residues. V lost 3 bases and J lost 6, with 11 bases in between. Per the germline V gene, CDR1 is SQVTM and CDR2 is ANQGSEA. The CDR3 spells CSVDTGISEAFF. CDR3 in DNA: TGCAGCGTTGATACAGGGATCTCTGAAGCTTTCTTT.

The rearrangement links TRBV19 to TRBJ2-7; maybe TRBD1 (6 bases). The CDR3 is 15 residues long. The germline V gene encodes CDR1 LNHDA and CDR2 SQIVND (reference sequence). The germline V and J ends were trimmed by 5 bases and 3 bases, with 17 bases remaining between them. The CDR3 DNA reads TGTGCCAGTAGTCCAGGGGTAGGGCGCTACTACGAGCAGTACTTC. This encodes CASSPGVGRYYEQYF.

This rearrangement joins TRBV2 to TRBJ1-1, with TRBD1 as a possible D gene (5 bases). CDR3 length: 14 residues. The V gene's germline CDR1 is SNHLY and CDR2 FYNNEI. V dropped 4 bases and J dropped 0 bases, with 9 bases sitting between them. CDR3 loop: CASSAQVMNTEAFF. The CDR3 DNA reads TGTGCCAGCAGTGCACAGGTCATGAACACTGAAGCTTTCTTT.

The V call is TRBV5-1, the J call TRBJ1-2; 10 positions match TRBD1. The CDR3 runs to 15 residues. V shed 4 bases and J 4 bases; nucleotides not matched to a gene: 7. Germline loops: CDR1 SGHRS, CDR2 YFSETQ. The CDR3 protein is CASSPDRGFSYGYTF. CDR3 in DNA: TGCGCCAGCAGCCCGGACAGGGGGTTTAGCTATGGCTACACCTTC.

In nucleotides, the CDR3 is TGTGCCAGCAGCCGGAGCAATCAGCCCCAGCATTTT. It specifies CASSRSNQPQHF. The chain couples TRBV28 to TRBJ1-5, with unresolved D. There are 12 residues in the CDR3. V lost 6 bases and J lost 1, with 4 bases in between. CDR1 MDHEN and CDR2 SYDVKM come from the germline V gene.

J is TRBJ2-4 and V is TRBV7-3; 7 bases match TRBD1. V was clipped by 5 bases and J by 2 bases; unmatched bases: 12. The CDR3 totals 17 residues. The V gene's germline CDR1 is SGHTA and CDR2 FQGTGA. The CDR3 region has the DNA TGTGCCAGCAGCATGGATACAGGGGCTGGGACCAAAAACATTCAGTACTTC. Amino acids: CASSMDTGAGTKNIQYF. Full variable domain (remainder filled in from reference TRBV7-3 and TRBJ2-4): GAGVSQTPSNKVTEKGKYVELRCDPISGHTALYWYRQSLGQGPEFLIYFQGTGAADDSGLPNDRFFAVRPEGSVSTLKIQRTERGDSAVYLCASSMDTGAGTKNIQYFGAGTRLSVL.

The chain joins TRBV10-1 to TRBJ2-7; 8 nucleotides agree with TRBD1. This CDR3 contains 15 residues. Trimming at V came to 6 bases and at J to 5 bases, leaving 12 bases not matched to a gene. Germline CDR1 WNHNN, CDR2 SYGVQD (reference sequence). The chain's CDR3 is CASSQGQGTWDEQYF. In DNA, the CDR3 is TGCGCCAGCAGCCAAGGACAGGGCACATGGGACGAGCAGTACTTC.

This chain links TRBV9 with TRBJ2-1, with D perhaps TRBD1 (5 bases). Germline V gene sequence: CDR1 SGDLS, CDR2 YYNGEE. The CDR3 loop spans 14 amino acids. Trimming pared 0 bases from V and 6 bases from J, leaving 10 bases between. The CDR3 DNA sequence: TGTGCCAGCAGCGTAGTGCCAGGGCGCAATGAGCAGTTCTTC. Translation: CASSVVPGRNEQFF.

The chain combines TRBV6-6 with TRBJ1-1, with no clear D. The V end lost 0 bases, the J end lost 1 base, and 12 bases lay between the germline ends. Germline V gene sequence: CDR1 MNHNY, CDR2 SVGAGI (reference sequence). The CDR3 covers 16 residues. For the CDR3, the DNA is TGTGCCAGCAGTTACTCGCCCAGGCGCGAGAACACTGAAGCTTTCTTT. It is translated as CASSYSPRRENTEAFF.

This chain uses TRBV5-1 with TRBJ2-5; D remains unclear. The V end lost 2 bases, the J end lost 4 bases, and 3 bases lay between the germline ends. Germline V gene data show CDR1 as SGHRS and CDR2 as YFSETQ. This CDR3 has 11 residues. CDR3 in DNA: TGCGCCAGCAGCTTCTTAGAGACCCAGTACTTC. Translating gives CASSFLETQYF.

The gene calls are TRBV28 and TRBJ2-7, with D possibly matching TRBD2 (6 bases). Trimming removed 6 bases from V and 4 bases from J, with 16 bases in between. The CDR3 consists of 14 residues. Germline V gene data show CDR1 as MDHEN and CDR2 as SYDVKM. The DNA for the CDR3 is TGTGCCAGCAGCCACTTCCGGCGGGGTTACGAGCAGTACTTC. Residues: CASSHFRRGYEQYF.

The chain uses TRBV2 and TRBJ2-1, with a weak D call TRBD1 (5 bases). The length of the CDR3 is 16 residues. V was clipped by 6 bases and J by 4 bases, with 19 bases between them. Germline CDR1 SNHLY, CDR2 FYNNEI. The chain's CDR3 is CASSGIQGLGYNEQFF. DNA of the CDR3: TGTGCCAGCAGCGGTATTCAGGGCTTAGGGTACAATGAGCAGTTCTTC.

The chain uses TRBV9 and TRBJ2-1, with a weak D call TRBD2 (5 bases). Germline V gives CDR1 SGDLS, CDR2 YYNGEE. V shed 0 bases and J shed 5 bases, with 15 bases lying between them. The CDR3 contains 16 residues. This chain's CDR3 is CASSVALRGSDNEQFF. The CDR3 nucleotides are TGTGCCAGCAGCGTAGCTCTCCGGGGTTCGGACAATGAGCAGTTCTTC.

This sequence joins TRBV6-1 and TRBJ2-7; no firm D call. The CDR3 extends over 13 amino acids. V dropped 2 bases and J dropped 1 base, with 6 bases sitting between them. Per germline, CDR1 MNHNS and CDR2 SASEGT. In DNA form, the CDR3 reads TGTGCCAGCAGTGAACGCAGGTCCTACGAGCAGTACTTC. This codes for CASSERRSYEQYF.